Included here is one T cell receptor beta chain sequence, with context. There is no known antigen for this receptor. No quality values exist for individual bases; no much larger clone is one base distant. This specimen belongs to a study of response to subunit inactivated influenza vaccine (dated by TCRdb to between 2017 and 2018). At the level of the whole study: Deep quantitative T cell receptor repertoire profiling was used in the study to track responses to a trivalent subunit inactivated influenza vaccine. Results the study describes overall, beyond this receptor: The authors suggested that each seasonal influenza vaccination may recruit only a limited number of new T cells.

Library preparation was by RT-PCR. The run used an Illumina HiSeq 2500. In-frame beta chains were kept once TCRdb had trimmed the public reads at Q25 with fastp and called clones with MiXCR. CDR3 protein sequences are deduplicated, and each keeps its most common genes and DNA. This sample holds around 790,000 distinct CDR3 sequences; 21% were observed only once. About a tenth of the sample is in the top ten clones. The source of this sequence is a man in his fifties or sixties who received an inactivated influenza vaccine. Donor details come from another sample of the same person, matched by shared clones. The source material was PBMCs from blood, sampled roughly 5 days after vaccination.

CDR3 protein: CASSADWAEQYF. The sequenced DNA is TGCGCCAGCAGCGCGGACTGGGCAGAGCAGTACTTC. The V and J segments used are TRBV5-1 and TRBJ2-7; TRBD2 is perhaps the D gene, given 5 matching bases. The trim is 4 bases for V and 7 bases for J, with a gap of 12 bases between the germline ends. The CDR3 numbers 12 residues from cysteine through phenylalanine. Only the CDR3 DNA is retained, 36 bases long and in frame from the first base. Based on the germline V gene, the CDR1 and CDR2 sequences are SGHRS and YFSETQ.